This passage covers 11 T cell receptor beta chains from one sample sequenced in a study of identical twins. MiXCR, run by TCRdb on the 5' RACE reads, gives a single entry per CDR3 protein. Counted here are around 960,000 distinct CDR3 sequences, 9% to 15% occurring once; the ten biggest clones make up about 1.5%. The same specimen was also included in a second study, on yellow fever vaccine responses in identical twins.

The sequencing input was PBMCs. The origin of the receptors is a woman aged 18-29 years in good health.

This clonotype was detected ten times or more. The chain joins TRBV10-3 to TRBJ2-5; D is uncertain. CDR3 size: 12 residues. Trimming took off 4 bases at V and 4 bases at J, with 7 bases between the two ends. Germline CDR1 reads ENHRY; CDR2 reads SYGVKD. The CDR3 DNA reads TGTGCCATCAGTGCACAGATAGAGACCCAGTACTTC. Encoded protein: CAISAQIETQYF.

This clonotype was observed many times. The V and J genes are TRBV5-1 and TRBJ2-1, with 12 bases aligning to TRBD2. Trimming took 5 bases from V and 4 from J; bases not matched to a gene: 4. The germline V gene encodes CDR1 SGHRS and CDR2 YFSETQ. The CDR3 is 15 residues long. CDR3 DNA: TGCGCCAGCAGGCCACTAGCGGGGGGTTACAATGAGCAGTTCTTC. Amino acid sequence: CASRPLAGGYNEQFF.

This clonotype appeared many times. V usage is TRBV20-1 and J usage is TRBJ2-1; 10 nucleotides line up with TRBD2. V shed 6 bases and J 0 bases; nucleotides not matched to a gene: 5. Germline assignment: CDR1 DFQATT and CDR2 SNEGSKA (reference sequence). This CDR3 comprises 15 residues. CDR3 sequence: CSARLAGSSYNEQFF. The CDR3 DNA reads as TGCAGTGCCAGACTAGCGGGTAGCTCCTACAATGAGCAGTTCTTC.

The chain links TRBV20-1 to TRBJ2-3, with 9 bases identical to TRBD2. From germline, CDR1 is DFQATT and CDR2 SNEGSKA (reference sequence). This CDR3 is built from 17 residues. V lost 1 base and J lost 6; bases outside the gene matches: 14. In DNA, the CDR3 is TGCAGTGCTAGAGTTGGGGCGGGAGGGCCCTCGCCGGATACGCAGTATTTT. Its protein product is CSARVGAGGPSPDTQYF.

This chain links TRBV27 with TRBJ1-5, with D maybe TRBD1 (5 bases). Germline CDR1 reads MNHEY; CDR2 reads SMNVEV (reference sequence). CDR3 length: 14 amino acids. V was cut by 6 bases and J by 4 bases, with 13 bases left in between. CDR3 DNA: TGTGCCAGCAGGTCTGGCAGGACAAATCAGCCCCAGCATTTT. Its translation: CASRSGRTNQPQHF.

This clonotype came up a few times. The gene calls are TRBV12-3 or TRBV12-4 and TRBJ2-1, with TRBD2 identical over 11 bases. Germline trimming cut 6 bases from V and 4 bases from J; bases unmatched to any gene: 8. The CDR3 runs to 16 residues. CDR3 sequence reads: CASSQRGLAAYNEQFF. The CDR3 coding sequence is TGTGCCAGCAGCCAGAGGGGACTAGCGGCGTACAATGAGCAGTTCTTC.

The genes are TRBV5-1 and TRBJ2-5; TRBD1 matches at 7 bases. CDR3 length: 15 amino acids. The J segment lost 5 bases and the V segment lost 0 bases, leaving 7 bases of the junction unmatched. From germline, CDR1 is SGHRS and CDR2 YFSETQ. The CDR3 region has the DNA TGCGCCAGCAGCTTGGACGACAGGGCACGGGAGACCCAGTACTTC. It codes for CASSLDDRARETQYF.

CDR3 sequence: CASSWGLAGAYEQFF. CDR3 DNA: TGTGCCAGCAGCTGGGGACTAGCGGGGGCGTATGAGCAGTTCTTC. The rearrangement joins TRBV7-2 to TRBJ2-1, with 14 nucleotides matching TRBD2. J was trimmed by 8 bases and V by 4 bases; bases with no gene match: 4. Germline V gives CDR1 SGHTA, CDR2 FQGNSA. This CDR3 has 15 residues.

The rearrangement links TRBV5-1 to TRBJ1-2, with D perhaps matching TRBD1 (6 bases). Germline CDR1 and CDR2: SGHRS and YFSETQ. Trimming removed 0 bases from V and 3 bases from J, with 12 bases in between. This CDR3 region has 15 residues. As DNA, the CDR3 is TGCGCCAGCAGCTTGGCCGGGGGGCTAGACTATGGCTACACCTTC. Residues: CASSLAGGLDYGYTF.

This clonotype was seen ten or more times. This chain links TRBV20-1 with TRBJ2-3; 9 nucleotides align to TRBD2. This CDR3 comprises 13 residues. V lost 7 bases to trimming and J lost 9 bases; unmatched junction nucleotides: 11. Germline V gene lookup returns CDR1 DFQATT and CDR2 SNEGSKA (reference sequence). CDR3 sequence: CSGLAVPMGTQYF. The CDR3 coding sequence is TGCAGTGGACTAGCGGTTCCGATGGGCACGCAGTATTTT.

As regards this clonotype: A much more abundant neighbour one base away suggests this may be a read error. The chain's CDR3 is CASSLGQAYNEKLVF. The CDR3 nucleotides read TGTGCCAGCAGCTTAGGACAGGCCTATAATGAAAAACTGGTTTTT. The chain recombines TRBV7-2 with TRBJ1-4; D is perhaps TRBD1 (6 bases). This CDR3 comprises 15 residues. Germline CDR1 SGHTA, CDR2 FQGNSA.